These 9 T cell receptor beta chains were all obtained from the same sample, sequenced in a study of tumor-infiltrating lymphocytes in primary liver carcinoma (dated by TCRdb to between 2016 and 2019). The sequencer was an Illumina HiSeq 2500. TCRbeta-specific cDNA was reverse-transcribed from 500 ng total RNA using a constant-region primer and ProtoScript II reverse transcriptase. Construction of the TCRbeta libraries relied on three nested rounds of multiplex PCR, following a slightly modified ARM-PCR procedure. Each of the first two PCR rounds ran for 10 cycles and used multiplex TRBV1-TRBV30 forward primers together with a Cbeta reverse primer. TCRdb reprocessing: public reads trimmed at Q25 with fastp, clones called with MiXCR, in-frame beta chains kept. Every entry covers one CDR3 protein and lists the most common genes and DNA from its rows. For this sample there are about 180,000 distinct CDR3 sequences; about 60% appear just once. Clones ranked in the top ten supply approximately 65% of the sample.

Blood RNA was extracted from unsorted whole blood with TRIzol reagent; germline DNA came from the DNeasy Blood & Tissue kit. Sequenced input: peripheral blood. Receptors were obtained from a man aged 40-49 years with primary liver carcinoma and hepatitis B virus infection.

This rearrangement joins TRBV6-5 to TRBJ2-1; D remains ambiguous. The CDR3 spans 12 residues. Germline values: CDR1 MNHEY, CDR2 SVGAGI. Trimming stripped 5 bases from V and 8 bases from J, with 10 bases between. The CDR3 spells CASSAQTDEQFF. In nucleotides, the CDR3 is TGTGCCAGCAGTGCACAGACCGATGAGCAGTTCTTC.

This chain uses TRBV7-8 with TRBJ1-5; D is possibly TRBD1 (5 bases). The CDR3 has 19 residues. V lost 5 bases and J 1 base, leaving 24 bases between the germline ends. Germline CDR1 and CDR2: SGHVS and FQNEAQ. DNA of the CDR3: TGTGCCAGCAGCCCCGGGGCAAGGGGCTTTGAGTCGAGCAATCAGCCCCAGCATTTT. Encoded protein: CASSPGARGFESSNQPQHF.

This clonotype turned up a few times. This chain links TRBV6-5 with TRBJ1-5; D is perhaps TRBD1 (5 bases). CDR1 is MNHEY, CDR2 SVGAGI, per germline. The V end was cut by 6 bases, the J end by 5 bases, with 17 bases between. The CDR3 spans 15 residues. The DNA for the CDR3 is TGTGCCAGCAGCTCAATAATGGGGGTGGATCAGCCCCAGCATTTT. Translation: CASSSIMGVDQPQHF.

V and J are TRBV4-1 and TRBJ2-1, with 11 nucleotides matching TRBD2. The germline gives CDR1 MGHRA, CDR2 YSYEKL. The CDR3 contains 17 residues. V was pared by 3 bases and J by 9 bases, with 13 bases of the junction left unmatched. The CDR3: CASSQKVLAGGLIEQFF. CDR3 sequence (DNA): TGCGCCAGCAGCCAGAAAGTGCTAGCGGGAGGACTCATTGAGCAGTTCTTC.

This clonotype was observed a single time. The chain carries TRBV28 and TRBJ1-2; D gene uncertain. The CDR3 is 15 residues long. Looked up from germline, CDR1 is MDHEN and CDR2 is SYDVKM. The V end lost 1 base, the J end lost 3 bases, and 12 bases lay between the germline ends. CDR3 residues: CASSLSRTAYYGYTF. Here the CDR3 DNA reads TGTGCCAGCAGTTTATCACGGACTGCTTACTATGGCTACACCTTC.

V gene TRBV12-3 or TRBV12-4 combines with J gene TRBJ1-1, with D unclear. The CDR3 spans 11 residues. V was trimmed by 1 base and J by 7 bases, leaving 4 bases between them. The CDR3 coding sequence is TGTGCCAGCAGTTTAGAAGGTGAAGCTTTCTTT. Its translation is CASSLEGEAFF.

This clonotype was seen a few times. The gene calls are TRBV6-5 and TRBJ1-3; possible D gene TRBD1, 6 bases. V shed 0 bases and J shed 9 bases, with 12 bases lying between them. Germline V gene sequence: CDR1 MNHEY, CDR2 SVGAGI. The CDR3 extends over 14 amino acids. This chain's CDR3 is CASSYSRGEATIYF. DNA for the CDR3: TGTGCCAGCAGTTACTCCAGGGGTGAGGCCACCATATATTTT.

This clonotype was seen only a few times. This chain joins TRBV6-1 and TRBJ1-1; 11 bases match TRBD1. Germline loops: CDR1 MNHNS, CDR2 SASEGT. V shed 7 bases and J 5 bases; nucleotides not matched to a gene: 9. The CDR3 consists of 15 residues. The chain's CDR3 is CASTTGTGGRTEAFF. As DNA, the CDR3 is TGTGCCAGCACAACCGGGACAGGGGGTCGTACTGAAGCTTTCTTT.

Comments on this clonotype: A much larger clone sits a single nucleotide away, making a read error possible. The J gene is TRBJ2-3, the V gene TRBV13, with a tentative D call TRBD1 (5 bases). This CDR3 is built from 13 residues. Trimming cost V 2 bases and J 4 bases, with 7 bases left between them. The germline V gene has CDR1 PRHDT and CDR2 FYEKMQ (reference sequence). The CDR3 DNA follows: TGTGCCAGCAGCTTACAGGGTTCAGATACGCAGTATTTT. Protein product: CASSLQGSDTQYF. Using reference TRBV13 and TRBJ2-3 for the parts outside the CDR3, the full variable domain is AAGVIQSPRHLIKEKRETATLKCYPIPRHDTVYWYQQGPGQDPQFLISFYEKMQSDKGSIPDRFSAQQFSDYHSELNMSSLELGDSALYFCASSLQGSDTQYFGPGTRLTVL.